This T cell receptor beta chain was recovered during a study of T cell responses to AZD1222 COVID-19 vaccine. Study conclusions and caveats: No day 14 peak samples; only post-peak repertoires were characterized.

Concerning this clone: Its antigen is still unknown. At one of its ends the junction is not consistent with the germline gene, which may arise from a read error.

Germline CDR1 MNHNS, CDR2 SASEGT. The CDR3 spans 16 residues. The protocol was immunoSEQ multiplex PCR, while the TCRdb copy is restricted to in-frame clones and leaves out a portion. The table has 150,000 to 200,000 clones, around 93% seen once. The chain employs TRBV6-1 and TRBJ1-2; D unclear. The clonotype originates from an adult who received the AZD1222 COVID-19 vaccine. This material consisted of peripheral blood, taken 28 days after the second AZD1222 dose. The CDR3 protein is CASSEGLRLASYGYTF. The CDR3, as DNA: TGTGCCAGCAGCGAAGGGCTCCGCCTGGCCAGCTATGGCTACACCTTC.